This TCR beta chain was found in a study of T cells in Graves' hyperthyroidism and ophthalmopathy (dated by TCRdb to about 2019). At the level of the whole study: Peripheral blood samples were taken at the time of initial diagnosis, prior to any treatment. Thyroid tissue and blood T-cell repertoires from six Graves' hyperthyroidism patients were also compared in the study. Once sampling was done, hyperthyroidism patients were given methimazole at a starting dose of 30 mg daily, whereas ophthalmopathy patients were given high-dose intravenous methylprednisolone. TCR Vbeta CDR3 sequencing of roughly 140 peripheral blood samples (fewer than 45 ophthalmopathy, 75 hyperthyroidism and roughly 17 progressor patients) is reported in the paper. Prospective prediction of ophthalmopathy was tested in an independent validation cohort consisting of some 19 hyperthyroidism patients and approximately 16 patients who later progressed to ophthalmopathy. For training and testing, the 100 or so patients in the discovery cohort were randomly divided in a 7:3 ratio. To identify distinguishing TCR V-J signatures, a discovery cohort of around 100 patients was used, comprising 40 to 45 with Graves' ophthalmopathy and 57 with stable Graves' hyperthyroidism.

Reading the germline V gene gives CDR1 MDHEN and CDR2 SYDVKM. Between the V and J ends, shortened by 3 bases and 1 base respectively, the junction contains 14 bases. The CDR3 contains 16 residues, cysteine and phenylalanine counted. The CDR3 DNA has 48 bases and is translated from base 1. Ophthalmopathy patients had moderately to severely active disease, Clinical Activity Score of at least 3, NOSPECS grade of at least 4, and duration under 3 months. Any patient with an uncontrolled infection, another autoimmune disease, pregnancy or lactation was excluded. Diagnoses were based on clinical symptoms, serum thyroxine and TRAb, thyroid ultrasound and orbital computed tomography. Ficoll-Paque density gradient centrifugation was used to isolate PBMCs from approximately 10 ml of fresh peripheral blood. Trizol reagent was used to extract total RNA, and RNA quality was then checked on an Agilent 2100 Bioanalyzer.

Findings and caveats that apply to the study as a whole: In validation, progression to ophthalmopathy was predicted by the model with 55% to 71% sensitivity and nearly 75% specificity, a median of roughly 6.4 months before onset. No statistical method was used to fix the sample size in advance, and group allocation was not hidden from the investigators. A 13 V-J signature model separated ophthalmopathy from stable hyperthyroidism, with about 90% sensitivity and roughly 81% specificity in cross-validation and 80%/75% in testing. Blood samples also contained most of the expanded thyroid clonotypes (frequency above 0.001), which suggests that blood repertoires may reflect thyroid immune responses.

This clonotype showed up many times. This clone's antigen is unknown. The record has no base qualities; no much larger clone is one base away. The TCR beta CDR3 regions were amplified from RNA transcripts. For the first round of RT-PCR on the TCR CDR3, the HTBI primer set was used together with the Qiagen OneStep RT-PCR kit. The libraries were constructed in a second round of multiplex PCR and then size-selected and purified. The libraries were sequenced on an Illumina HiSeq2000 using paired-end 100 bp reads. The paper's data handling went like this. SOAPnuke was used to process the raw data, throwing out any read that contained adapters or uncalled bases, had a mean Phred below 15, or lacked an exact constant-primer or identifier match. COPE v1.2.5 was used to merge the high-quality paired reads, and each unique nucleotide sequence was defined as a clonotype. MiTCR v1.1 was used to align the clonotypes against IMGT TRBV, TRBD and TRBJ reference segments. Only V-J combinations with frequency above 0.0001, covering approximately 99% of repertoires, were analysed. A TCS score was defined as the ratio between F50 (clonal expansion) and ExV (chaos), using BLOSUM62-based TCRdist between CDR3 peptides within each V-J. Welch's t-statistics and random forest reduced some 510 V-J features to 13, which were used in a naive Bayes classifier (R e1071). TCRdb cleaned the public reads at Q25 with fastp, built clones with MiXCR and kept in-frame beta chains. One record per CDR3 amino acid sequence lists the most common genes and DNA. Clone size and V and J calls follow TCRdb, not the original study. This sample is represented by about 250,000 distinct CDR3 sequences; almost 25% of them were singletons. Together, the top ten hold approximately 35% of the sample.

The sequence is built from TRBV28 and TRBJ2-3; the best D guess is TRBD2, with 5 bases matching. Source material: blood. The TCR originated in a woman aged 40 to 55 with Graves' ophthalmopathy. The DNA sequence is TGTGCCAGCAGTTTCGCCCTCTCCGGGGGCACAGATACGCAGTATTTT. It translates to CASSFALSGGTDTQYF.